This TCR beta chain was profiled in a study of identical twins (dated by TCRdb to about 2016). For context, the study as a whole: To test whether fetal clonotypes persist, this study deep-sequenced TCR alpha and beta repertoires from monozygotic twins, from unrelated adults of various ages, and from cord blood. To rule out contamination, the twin experiments were replicated at different times with different library preparation protocols.

V loses 0 bases, J loses 3 bases, and the germline ends lie 5 bases apart. Reading the germline V gene (reference sequence) gives CDR1 MNHEY and CDR2 SMNVEV. The CDR3 runs 13 residues from the cysteine to the phenylalanine. Just CDR3 DNA is preserved here, 39 bases in frame from base 1. Notes on this clonotype: This clone's antigen is unknown. No clone much larger than this one lies a single base away; base qualities are absent.

The library was produced with 5' RACE. The instrument was an Illumina HiSeq 2000. Template switching added a universal primer binding site, and the final cDNA carried a unique molecular identifier that allowed TCR cDNA molecules to be counted accurately. Specific primers in the conserved constant-segment region were used to synthesize first-strand cDNA for TCR alpha and beta chains. To control for contamination, every cDNA library carried two barcodes: a SMART-Mk sample barcode plus Illumina barcodes. TruSeq adapter sequences and Illumina sample barcodes were added in two successive PCR steps. TCR alpha and beta cDNA libraries were sequenced on the Illumina HiSeq platform with custom primers. Processing in the source paper ran as follows. MiGEC processed the raw reads to extract unique molecular identifiers, while MiXCR was used to determine the CDR3 positions. For each individual, recombination models were inferred using an EM algorithm with the repgenHMM and IGoR tools. The tcR package in R was used for shared clonotype analysis, with sharing normalized by the product of cloneset sizes. To study raw recombination without the effects of thymic and clonal selection, out-of-frame nonproductive sequences were analyzed. Using fastp trimming at Q25 and MiXCR clonotype assembly, TCRdb reanalyzed the public sequencing data and kept in-frame beta chains. Merged by CDR3 protein, the rows form single entries marked with the most common genes and DNA. Clone size and V and J calls follow TCRdb, not the original study. Recorded for this sample are about 300,000 distinct CDR3 sequences; roughly an eighth of them occurred a single time. The ten largest clones take up 7.2% of the sample.

All donors were healthy Caucasians. The twin cohort consisted of three pairs of female monozygotic twins, all aged 18 to 29 years. Positive isolation kits from Invitrogen were used to isolate the CD4+ and CD8+ T cell populations. General findings and caveats noted by the study authors: Recombination models systematically underestimated out-of-frame TCR alpha sharing in monozygotic twins but agreed with sharing between unrelated individuals. Fewer insertions were carried by abundant cord blood beta clonotypes, a similar but weaker trend appeared in young adult naive repertoires, and no such trend appeared in memory repertoires. Because the same donors could not be followed over many years, the conclusions depended on cross-sectional statistical analysis. Zero-insertion analyses could be partly confounded by invariant T cells such as MAIT and iNKT, though diverse VJ usage argued against such confounding for most clonotypes. A weaker excess of twin sharing was found in beta out-of-frame sequences because the signal-to-noise ratio was lowered by fewer shared sequences. Compared with coincidental sharing between unrelated individuals, an excess of low generation-probability sequences was observed among out-of-frame TCR alpha sequences shared between twins.

Another study also made use of these data, one on yellow fever vaccine responses in identical twins. As the second study states: The T cell response to vaccination in identical twins was reported by the authors to appear partly convergent and partly personalized. The study precisely tracked vaccine-responding T cell clones in identical twins.

Sequenced material: CD8+ T cells sorted from blood. The TCR originated in a woman between 18 and 29 years old in good health. The chain employs TRBV27 and TRBJ1-2, with the identity of the D gene unclear. The DNA is as follows: TGTGCCAGCAGTTTATCGCCAGACTATGGCTACACCTTC. This translates into CASSLSPDYGYTF.